The 20 T cell receptor beta chains presented below share a single source sample, sequenced in a study of blood T cell repertoires in COVID-19. Libraries were prepared by immunoSEQ multiplex PCR; TCRdb keeps only in-frame clonotypes and omits some of them. The table lists some 380,000 clones, 80% to 90% of them singletons. Material: PBMCs or T cells enriched from blood (not recorded which). The source is a young man who had recovered from COVID-19.

This clone was seen once. V usage is TRBV6-5 and J usage is TRBJ1-1; no firm D call. Trimming removed 6 bases at V and 8 bases at J, with 16 bases between. The CDR3 is made up of 13 amino acids. In germline, CDR1 is MNHEY, CDR2 SVGAGI. DNA of the CDR3: TGTGCCAGCAGGGAGGCAGCTTCGGTGGAAGCTTTCTTT. Protein: CASREAASVEAFF.

Only a few counts were recorded for this clone. V gene TRBV7-9 combines with J gene TRBJ2-1, with a possible D match to TRBD1 (5 bases). CDR3 length equals 13 residues. Germline CDR1 is SEHNR and CDR2 is FQNEAQ (reference sequence). V was cut by 5 bases and J by 8 bases, with 13 bases left in between. The CDR3 region has the DNA TGTGCCAGCAGCAATCGACAGTTTGATGAGCAGTTCTTC. Translated: CASSNRQFDEQFF. Filled out from reference TRBV7-9 and TRBJ2-1, the complete variable domain reads DTGVSQNPRHKITKRGQNVTFRCDPISEHNRLYWYRQTLGQGPEFLTYFQNEAQLEKSRLLSDRFSAERPKGSFSTLEIQRTEQGDSAMYLCASSNRQFDEQFFGPGTRLTVL.

This sequence joins TRBV30 and TRBJ2-7; 7 bases fit TRBD1. Looked up from germline, CDR1 is GTSNPN and CDR2 is SVGIG (reference sequence). This CDR3 spans 16 amino acids. V shed 2 bases, J shed 2 bases, and the junction held 12 bases outside the gene matches. The CDR3 DNA reads as TGTGCCTGGAGTCCATTACCCCGACAGGGTACCTACGAGCAGTACTTC. Protein sequence: CAWSPLPRQGTYEQYF.

This clone was seen a handful of times. This sequence joins TRBV11-2 and TRBJ2-7, with D perhaps TRBD1 (6 bases). This CDR3 spans 14 amino acids. V was pared by 0 bases and J by 6 bases, with 12 bases between. Germline CDR1 reads SGHAT; CDR2 reads FQNNGV. The CDR3 region has the DNA TGTGCCAGCAGCTTAGAACAGGGATTCAGCGAGCAGTACTTC. It yields the protein CASSLEQGFSEQYF.

Here the CDR3 DNA reads TGTGCCAGCAGTCCTAGACAGGGGGGTCCACCCCAGCATTTT. Translating gives CASSPRQGGPPQHF. The V and J genes are TRBV5-5 and TRBJ1-5; TRBD1 matches 9 bases. The junction had 10 bases not matched to a gene; V was cut back by 5 bases and J by 10 bases. Looked up from germline, CDR1 is SGHKS and CDR2 is YYEKEE (reference sequence). CDR3 length: 14 residues. The variable domain in full, with the rest retrieved from reference TRBV5-5 and TRBJ1-5, is DAGVTQSPTHLIKTRGQQVTLRCSPISGHKSVSWYQQVLGQGPQFIFQYYEKEERGRGNFPDRFSARQFPNYSSELNVNALLLGDSALYLCASSPRQGGPPQHFGDGTRLSIL.

This clone was seen a handful of times. The chain links TRBV5-4 to TRBJ2-2, with TRBD2 matching over 12 bases. With V trimmed by 4 bases and J by 3 bases, 7 bases remained unmatched. This CDR3 has 17 amino acids. The germline CDR1 and CDR2 sequences are SGHNT and YYREEE (reference sequence). CDR3 loop: CASSLRLAGVHTGELFF. The CDR3 DNA follows: TGTGCCAGCAGCCTTCGACTAGCGGGGGTCCACACCGGGGAGCTGTTTTTT.

This chain joins TRBV5-4 and TRBJ2-5; 8 nucleotides match TRBD2. The CDR3 loop spans 15 amino acids. V dropped 5 bases and J dropped 1; count of bases not matched to a gene: 7. Germline CDR1 and CDR2: SGHNT and YYREEE (reference sequence). CDR3 nucleotide sequence: TGTGCCAGCAGTTACGGACTAGCAGTCCAAGAGACCCAGTACTTC. Encoded protein: CASSYGLAVQETQYF. Drawing the rest from reference TRBV5-4 and TRBJ2-5, the complete variable domain is ETGVTQSPTHLIKTRGQQVTLRCSSQSGHNTVSWYQQALGQGPQFIFQYYREEENGRGNFPPRFSGLQFPNYSSELNVNALELDDSALYLCASSYGLAVQETQYFGPGTRLLVL.

The chain has TRBV27 and TRBJ1-1, with D maybe TRBD1 (5 bases). V lost 6 bases, J lost 0 bases, and 8 bases lay in between. The CDR3 length is 13 residues. Per germline, CDR1 MNHEY and CDR2 SMNVEV (reference sequence). The CDR3 reads CASRTVLNTEAFF. The DNA of the CDR3 is TGTGCCAGCAGGACAGTTTTGAACACTGAAGCTTTCTTT.

CDR3 amino acids: CASSGTGVYGYTF. DNA of the CDR3: TGTGCCAGCAGTGGGACAGGGGTCTATGGCTACACCTTC. The rearrangement joins TRBV2 to TRBJ1-2; 9 nucleotides align to TRBD1. The germline V gene encodes CDR1 SNHLY and CDR2 FYNNEI. CDR3 length equals 13 residues. The trim removed 4 bases at V and 4 bases at J, leaving 1 base unmatched.

The V and J genes are TRBV5-1 and TRBJ1-4; 9 positions match TRBD1. The CDR3 totals 16 residues. The V segment lost 3 bases and the J segment 5 bases; nucleotides outside the gene matches: 8. Germline-derived CDR1 and CDR2 are SGHRS and YFSETQ. The CDR3: CASSSDGTGSNEKLFF. CDR3 nucleotide sequence: TGCGCCAGCAGCTCGGACGGGACAGGGTCGAATGAAAAACTGTTTTTT. Using reference TRBV5-1 and TRBJ1-4 for the parts outside the CDR3, the full variable domain is KAGVTQTPRYLIKTRGQQVTLSCSPISGHRSVSWYQQTPGQGLQFLFEYFSETQRNKGNFPGRFSGRQFSNSRSEMNVSTLELGDSALYLCASSSDGTGSNEKLFFGSGTQLSVL.

The sample holds one count of this clone. The rearrangement uses TRBV11-3 and TRBJ2-1; TRBD1 matches at 9 bases. J lost 5 bases, V lost 5 bases, and 7 bases had no gene match. Germline V lookup: CDR1 SGHNT, CDR2 YENEEA. This CDR3 region has 15 residues. The CDR3 loop reads CASSQTGGENNEQFF. CDR3 DNA: TGTGCCAGCAGCCAAACAGGGGGCGAAAACAATGAGCAGTTCTTC. Together with reference TRBV11-3 and TRBJ2-1, the CDR3 gives the full variable domain: EAGVVQSPRYKIIEKKQPVAFWCNPISGHNTLYWYLQNLGQGPELLIRYENEEAVDDSQLPKDRFSAERLKGVDSTLKIQPAELGDSAVYLCASSQTGGENNEQFFGPGTRLTVL.

The chain recombines TRBV15 with TRBJ1-1; TRBD1 agrees at 9 bases. V was clipped by 0 bases and J by 7 bases; unmatched bases: 9. CDR1 and CDR2 (germline): LNHNV, YYDKDF (reference sequence). The CDR3 extends over 16 amino acids. CDR3 DNA sequence: TGTGCCACCAGCAGAGATCCTTCGGGACAGGGTTTTGAAGCTTTCTTT. Protein product: CATSRDPSGQGFEAFF. The full variable domain, its missing parts supplied by reference TRBV15 and TRBJ1-1, is DAMVIQNPRYQVTQFGKPVTLSCSQTLNHNVMYWYQQKSSQAPKLLFHYYDKDFNNEADTPDNFQSRRPNTSFCFLDIRSPGLGDTAMYLCATSRDPSGQGFEAFFGQGTRLTVV.

As regards this clone: At one boundary the junction diverges from the germline segment, which might be a read error. This chain joins TRBV30 and TRBJ2-5, with 7 bases fitting TRBD1. Germline values: CDR1 GTSNPN, CDR2 SVGIG (reference sequence). The CDR3 spans 11 residues. The CDR3 DNA follows: TGTGCCTGGAGTGTACGGGACAGTCAAAACTTC. It codes for CAWSVRDSQNF.

This clone was picked up one time. This chain joins TRBV27 and TRBJ1-2; TRBD1 might be the D (5 bases). Germline CDR1 and CDR2: MNHEY and SMNVEV (reference sequence). V was clipped by 6 bases and J by 5 bases, with 13 bases between them. The length of the CDR3 is 13 residues. CDR3 DNA sequence: TGTGCCAGCAGCCGGGGGGTGGGTTATGGCTACACCTTC. It is translated as CASSRGVGYGYTF.

The V call is TRBV19, the J call TRBJ2-1; tentative D call: TRBD1 (6 bases). The germline gives CDR1 LNHDA, CDR2 SQIVND (reference sequence). The V end was cut by 6 bases, the J end by 4 bases, with 19 bases between. The CDR3 runs 16 residues. The CDR3 is CASRSVDSARYNEQFF. CDR3 bases: TGTGCCAGTAGGTCTGTGGACAGTGCCCGATACAATGAGCAGTTCTTC.

V is TRBV5-4 and J is TRBJ2-5; TRBD2 agrees at 12 bases. This CDR3 contains 17 residues. J lost 4 bases, V lost 4 bases, and 11 bases had no gene match. CDR1 and CDR2 (germline): SGHNT, YYREEE (reference sequence). This CDR3 is CASSPLLAGGRIETQYF. DNA for the CDR3: TGTGCCAGCAGCCCTTTACTAGCGGGGGGACGAATAGAGACCCAGTACTTC.

This rearrangement joins TRBV10-3 to TRBJ1-1; D perhaps matches TRBD1 (6 bases). The germline V gene encodes CDR1 ENHRY and CDR2 SYGVKD. V was cut by 0 bases and J by 0 bases, with 11 bases left in between. The CDR3 totals 16 residues. The chain's CDR3 is CAISESGGLMNTEAFF. Here the CDR3 DNA reads TGTGCCATCAGTGAGTCGGGGGGGCTCATGAACACTGAAGCTTTCTTT.

This chain joins TRBV28 and TRBJ1-2; no firm D call. The ends were cut back, 5 bases at V and 8 bases at J, with 9 bases in the middle. The CDR3 has 11 residues. Germline CDR1 MDHEN, CDR2 SYDVKM. In nucleotides, the CDR3 is TGTGCCAGCAGTCCTACCACCGGCTACACCTTC. Its protein product is CASSPTTGYTF.

J is TRBJ1-5 and V is TRBV19, with D unclear. The CDR3 has 16 amino acids. With 4 bases removed from V and 3 bases from J, the gap between germline ends came to 16 bases. Germline V lookup: CDR1 LNHDA, CDR2 SQIVND (reference sequence). Here the CDR3 reads CASSTWWQNANQPQHF. CDR3 DNA: TGTGCCAGTAGTACTTGGTGGCAAAACGCCAATCAGCCCCAGCATTTT.

The gene calls are TRBV7-9 and TRBJ2-1, with 7 bases matching TRBD1. This CDR3 is built from 12 residues. CDR1 is SEHNR and CDR2 is FQNEAQ in the germline V gene (reference sequence). The junction had 7 bases not matched to a gene; V was cut back by 7 bases and J by 10 bases. The CDR3 is CASIEGADEQFF. CDR3 nucleotides: TGTGCCAGCATCGAGGGGGCTGACGAGCAGTTCTTC.